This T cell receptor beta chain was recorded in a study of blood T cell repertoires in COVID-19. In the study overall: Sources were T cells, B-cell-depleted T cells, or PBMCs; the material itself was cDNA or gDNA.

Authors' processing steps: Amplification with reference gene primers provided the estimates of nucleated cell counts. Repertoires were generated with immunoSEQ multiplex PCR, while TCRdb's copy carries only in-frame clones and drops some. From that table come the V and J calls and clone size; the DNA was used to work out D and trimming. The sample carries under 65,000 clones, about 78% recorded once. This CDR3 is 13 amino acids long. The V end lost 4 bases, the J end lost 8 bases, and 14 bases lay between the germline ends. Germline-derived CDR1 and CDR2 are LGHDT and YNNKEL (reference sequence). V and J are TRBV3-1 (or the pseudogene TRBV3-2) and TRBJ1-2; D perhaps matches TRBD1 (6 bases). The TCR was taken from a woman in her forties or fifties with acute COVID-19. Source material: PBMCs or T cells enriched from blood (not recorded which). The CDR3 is CASSPTGLTGYTF. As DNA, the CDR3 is TGTGCCAGCAGCCCAACAGGGCTAACGGGCTACACCTTC.